This T cell receptor (beta chain) was recovered during a study of response to subunit inactivated influenza vaccine. Whole-study findings and limits: The authors suggested that every seasonal influenza vaccination recruits few new T cells.

Between the trimmed V and J ends, which lost 3 bases and 15 bases, there was a span of 12 bases. This CDR3 region has 10 residues. From germline, CDR1 is DFQATT and CDR2 SNEGSKA (reference sequence). TCRdb ran MiXCR on the RT-PCR reads and lists one entry per CDR3 protein. The sample gives about 700,000 distinct CDR3 sequences, 14% of which show up once; approximately 7.6% is in the top ten. Turning to this clonotype: Its antigen is not identified.

This sequence was found in a man aged 50 to 60 who received an inactivated influenza vaccine. The sequencing here drew on PBMCs from blood, taken 14 to 15 days before vaccination. The J gene is TRBJ2-4, the V gene TRBV20-1; D perhaps matches TRBD1 (7 bases). The DNA of the CDR3 is TGCAGTGCTAGCGGAGGGGGCGGGTACTTC. It codes for CSASGGGGYF.